What follows are 19 T cell receptor beta chains derived from one specimen sequenced in a study of T cells in Graves' hyperthyroidism and ophthalmopathy (dated by TCRdb to about 2019). Library generation was performed with multiplex PCR. These reads were obtained on an Illumina HiSeq 2000. Amplification of TCR beta CDR3 regions was carried out from RNA transcripts. For the first round of RT-PCR on the TCR CDR3, the HTBI primer set was used together with the Qiagen OneStep RT-PCR kit. The public reads were reprocessed in TCRdb via fastp at Q25 and MiXCR, keeping in-frame beta chains. Each entry merges the rows of one CDR3 protein and shows their most common DNA and genes. Recorded for this sample are 550,000 to 650,000 distinct CDR3 sequences; about 14% of them occurred a single time. Together, the top ten hold roughly 5.5% of the sample. The specimen was blood. Receptors were obtained from a woman aged 25 to 39 with Graves' hyperthyroidism that later progressed to Graves' ophthalmopathy.

The chain is built from TRBV5-1 and TRBJ2-7; D unresolved. Germline lookup yields CDR1 SGHRS and CDR2 YFSETQ. V shed 4 bases and J shed 3 bases, with 14 bases lying between them. The CDR3 loop spans 14 amino acids. CDR3 bases: TGCGCCAGCAGCCCCGTGGGGTTAGACTACGAGCAGTACTTC. Translation gives CASSPVGLDYEQYF.

This clonotype was found a few times. This may be a read error, as it is one base from a much larger clone. The chain carries TRBV27 and TRBJ1-4; tentative D call: TRBD1 (6 bases). The CDR3 is 15 amino acids. CDR1 and CDR2 from the germline V gene are MNHEY and SMNVEV (reference sequence). The CDR3: CASSLSGGGNGKLFF. CDR3 nucleotide sequence: TGTGCCAGCAGTTTATCTGGGGGCGGTAATGGAAAACTGTTTTTT.

This clonotype was found many times. The chain combines TRBV6-2 or TRBV6-3 with TRBJ2-5; D may be TRBD1 or TRBD2 (5 bases each). The germline CDR1 and CDR2 sequences are MNHEY and SVGEGT. V lost 6 bases and J lost 2, with 16 bases in between. CDR3 length: 15 amino acids. The CDR3 reads CASSPPGRPQETQYF. For the CDR3, the DNA is TGTGCCAGCAGCCCCCCGGGACGACCTCAAGAGACCCAGTACTTC.

This clonotype was counted at least ten times. The chain couples TRBV28 to TRBJ2-1; D call uncertain. Between the trimmed V and J ends, which lost 9 bases and 7 bases, there was a span of 28 bases. Germline assignment: CDR1 MDHEN and CDR2 SYDVKM. This CDR3 region has 17 residues. CDR3 region: CASNGMQTAQGINEQFF. As DNA, the CDR3 is TGTGCCAGTAATGGGATGCAGACGGCACAAGGGATTAATGAGCAGTTCTTC.

At least ten counts were recorded for this clonotype. The gene calls are TRBV24-1 and TRBJ2-5; TRBD1 agrees at 8 bases. After removal of 4 bases from V and 2 bases from J, the junction contained 5 bases not matched to a gene. Germline V gene data show CDR1 as KGHDR and CDR2 as SFDVKD. The CDR3 is 15 residues long. The CDR3 loop reads CATSDTGTGQETQYF. The CDR3 DNA reads as TGTGCCACCAGTGACACCGGGACAGGACAAGAGACCCAGTACTTC.

This clonotype was seen at least ten times. The chain joins TRBV6-1 to TRBJ2-1, with TRBD2 as a possible D gene (5 bases). The CDR3 consists of 15 residues. Germline loops: CDR1 MNHNS, CDR2 SASEGT. With 6 bases removed from V and 7 bases from J, the gap between germline ends came to 19 bases. CDR3 DNA: TGTGCCAGCAGGGAAACTAGGTTCTTTGGGAATGAGCAGTTCTTC. Translation: CASRETRFFGNEQFF.

The chain has TRBV4-1 and TRBJ2-1, with 13 bases fitting TRBD2. CDR1 and CDR2 (germline): MGHRA, YSYEKL. This CDR3 spans 20 amino acids. The J segment lost 5 bases and the V segment lost 4 bases, leaving 17 bases of the junction unmatched. CDR3 sequence: CASSLPPGLAGTNSNNEQFF. Here the CDR3 DNA reads TGCGCCAGCAGCCTGCCACCGGGACTAGCGGGAACAAATTCGAACAATGAGCAGTTCTTC.

The sample holds many counts of this clonotype. The V call is TRBV2, the J call TRBJ1-5; TRBD1 agrees at 7 bases. Trimming removed 4 bases from V and 4 bases from J; junction bases left unmatched: 4. Germline V gene data show CDR1 as SNHLY and CDR2 as FYNNEI. The CDR3 spans 14 residues. The CDR3 is CASSASDRNQPQHF. DNA for the CDR3: TGTGCCAGCAGTGCGTCGGACAGGAATCAGCCCCAGCATTTT.

This clonotype was recorded many times. The rearrangement links TRBV13 to TRBJ1-2, with D possibly matching TRBD1 (5 bases). There are 15 residues in the CDR3. Germline CDR1 is PRHDT and CDR2 is FYEKMQ (reference sequence). V lost 5 bases and J lost 5, with 18 bases in between. The CDR3 DNA reads TGTGCCAGCAGCCCGGGACGGGTTCCCGTTTATGGCTACACCTTC. This sequence encodes CASSPGRVPVYGYTF.

This clonotype was detected ten times or more. The chain combines TRBV3-1 with TRBJ2-7; D gene uncertain. Germline CDR1 is LGHDT and CDR2 is YNNKEL (reference sequence). V gave up 8 bases and J gave up 7 bases, with 12 bases separating them. The CDR3 is made up of 11 amino acids. This chain's CDR3 is CASSQEREQYF. CDR3 sequence (DNA): TGTGCCAGCTCACAAGAACGAGAGCAGTACTTC.

This clonotype was observed a handful of times. The V gene is TRBV5-6, the J gene TRBJ2-1; 10 bases fit TRBD2. The CDR3 loop spans 15 amino acids. Germline-derived CDR1 and CDR2 are SGHDT and YYEEEE. The V segment lost 4 bases and the J segment 6 bases; nucleotides outside the gene matches: 7. The CDR3 loop is CASSAAGGPGNEQFF. Written as DNA, the CDR3 is TGTGCCAGCAGCGCAGCGGGAGGGCCAGGCAATGAGCAGTTCTTC.

This clonotype has a count of ten or more. The chain uses TRBV6-2 or TRBV6-3 and TRBJ2-3; 8 nucleotides agree with TRBD1. From germline, CDR1 is MNHEY and CDR2 SVGEGT. The CDR3 runs to 16 residues. V gave up 7 bases and J gave up 2 bases; unmatched junction bases: 11. DNA of the CDR3: TGTGCCAGCACCGGAACACGGGACAGGCTCACAGATACGCAGTATTTT. Protein sequence: CASTGTRDRLTDTQYF.

This clonotype showed up just a few times. This rearrangement joins TRBV27 to TRBJ2-7; D is possibly TRBD1 (5 bases). There are 15 residues in the CDR3. Germline V gene sequence: CDR1 MNHEY, CDR2 SMNVEV (reference sequence). V was pared by 2 bases and J by 2 bases, with 13 bases between. The CDR3 region is CASSLAPKGTYEQYF. The CDR3 bases are TGTGCCAGCAGTTTAGCCCCAAAGGGGACCTACGAGCAGTACTTC.

This clonotype was found a few times. This chain connects TRBV27 to TRBJ1-6, with D possibly matching TRBD1 (5 bases). The CDR3 spans 16 residues. V shed 5 bases and J shed 2 bases, with 13 bases lying between them. Per germline, CDR1 MNHEY and CDR2 SMNVEV (reference sequence). CDR3 in DNA: TGTGCCAGCAGTCCACCGGGACTCACCTATAATTCACCCCTCCACTTT. It yields the protein CASSPPGLTYNSPLHF.

This clonotype was recorded at least ten times. CDR3 bases: TGCAGTGCTACCAACAGGGTTGGGGAGACCCAGTACTTC. The encoded protein is CSATNRVGETQYF. The chain has TRBV20-1 and TRBJ2-5; D may be TRBD1 (6 bases). Trimming took 4 bases from V and 5 from J, leaving 14 bases between them. From germline, CDR1 is DFQATT and CDR2 SNEGSKA (reference sequence). CDR3 length: 13 residues.

This chain joins TRBV19 and TRBJ1-4; 8 bases align to TRBD1. This CDR3 is 15 amino acids long. From germline, CDR1 is LNHDA and CDR2 SQIVND (reference sequence). V lost 5 bases, J lost 7 bases, and 9 bases stayed unmatched. CDR3 sequence reads: CASSLRQGLGEKLFF. The CDR3, as DNA: TGTGCCAGTAGTCTACGACAGGGGCTAGGTGAAAAACTGTTTTTT. The complete variable domain, with remaining parts taken from reference TRBV19 and TRBJ1-4, reads DGGITQSPKYLFRKEGQNVTLSCEQNLNHDAMYWYRQDPGQGLRLIYYSQIVNDFQKGDIAEGYSVSREKKESFPLTVTSAQKNPTAFYLCASSLRQGLGEKLFFGSGTQLSVL.

A word on this clonotype: A much larger clone is a single base away; this may be a read error. The rearrangement links TRBV6-5 to TRBJ2-3, with TRBD1 matching 10 bases. The CDR3 is 17 residues long. Germline-derived CDR1 and CDR2 are MNHEY and SVGAGI. The V and J ends lost 2 bases and 2 bases, in that order; junction bases with no gene match: 7. The CDR3 loop reads CASSYVRGQGSTDTQYF. In DNA form, the CDR3 reads TGTGCCAGCAGTTACGTAAGGGGACAGGGGTCCACAGATACGCAGTATTTT.

This clonotype was picked up many times. The chain combines TRBV5-1 with TRBJ1-2, with D maybe TRBD1 (5 bases). Germline CDR1 and CDR2: SGHRS and YFSETQ. V was clipped by 4 bases and J by 7 bases, with 17 bases between them. This CDR3 is 14 amino acids long. CDR3 region: CASSPTTDSGGYTF. The CDR3 nucleotides are TGCGCCAGCAGCCCAACGACAGACAGCGGTGGCTACACCTTC.

J is TRBJ2-7 and V is TRBV4-3; no clear D gene. This CDR3 spans 15 amino acids. Germline-derived CDR1 and CDR2 are LGHNA and YSLEER. Trimming took off 1 base at V and 2 bases at J, with 12 bases between the two ends. The CDR3 loop is CASSQAPAPAYEQYF. Here the CDR3 DNA reads TGCGCCAGCAGCCAAGCCCCTGCCCCGGCCTACGAGCAGTACTTC.